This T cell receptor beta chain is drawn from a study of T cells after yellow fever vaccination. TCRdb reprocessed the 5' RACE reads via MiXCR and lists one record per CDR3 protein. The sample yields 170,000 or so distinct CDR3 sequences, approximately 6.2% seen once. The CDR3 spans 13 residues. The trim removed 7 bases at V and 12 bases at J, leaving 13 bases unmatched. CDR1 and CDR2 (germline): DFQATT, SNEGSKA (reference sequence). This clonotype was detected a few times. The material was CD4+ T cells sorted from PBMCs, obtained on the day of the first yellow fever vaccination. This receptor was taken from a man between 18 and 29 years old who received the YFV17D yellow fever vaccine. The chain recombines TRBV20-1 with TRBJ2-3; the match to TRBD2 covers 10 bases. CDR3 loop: CSVASGGGFVQYF. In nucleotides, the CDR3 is TGCAGTGTAGCTAGCGGGGGAGGTTTCGTCCAGTATTTT.